This TCR beta chain was captured by sequencing in a study of CD8 T cells in Susac syndrome. It was with random hexamers that about 0.45 to 1 ug RNA was reverse transcribed. By means of immunoSEQ multiplex PCR, TCR beta CDR3 spanning 54 Vbeta and 13 Jbeta underwent amplification. TCRdb analysed the immunoSEQ multiplex PCR reads with MiXCR anew, one entry per CDR3 protein. There are 250,000 to 300,000 distinct CDR3 sequences in the sample; 85% occur only once, and roughly 0.22% lies in the top ten. TCR beta sequencing covered blood CD8+ and CD4+ T cells. Multiple sclerosis controls were treatment-naive patients with stable or active relapsing-remitting disease. Bulk CD8+ and CD4+ cells came from magnetic negative isolation; CD8+ TEMRA by FACS. This clonotype was sampled from a human donor with multiple sclerosis. Sequencing was carried out using CD8+ T cells from PBMCs.

CDR3 sequence reads: CASSPWRAGSIDEQFF. In nucleotides, the CDR3 is TGTGCCAGCAGTCCCTGGCGAGCGGGAAGCATAGATGAGCAGTTCTTC. The V and J genes are TRBV27 and TRBJ2-1; 7 bases match TRBD2. Germline V gene lookup returns CDR1 MNHEY and CDR2 SMNVEV (reference sequence). J lost 8 bases, V lost 5 bases, and 15 bases had no gene match. The CDR3 has 16 residues.